The rows below give T cell receptor beta chains drawn from one sample of a study of T cells in Graves' hyperthyroidism and ophthalmopathy. TCRdb reprocessed the multiplex PCR reads via MiXCR and lists one record per CDR3 protein. The profile covers around 570,000 distinct CDR3 sequences, with less than 20% appearing a single time and less than 55% taken by the ten largest. The sequencing sample was made of blood. These receptor sequences come from a man aged 35 to 55 with Graves' ophthalmopathy. Each CDR3 is given with its conserved first and last residue. The order of the fields is J gene, clone size, V gene, D gene, CDR3 protein, CDR3 DNA. The D gene is left open where the match is weak. Size values are once, few and many counts, or a class for expanded clones, and some rows have none.

>TRBJ2-1|.|TRBV7-6|TRBD2
CASSLVASGRGLNEQFF
TGTGCCAGCAGCTTAGTGGCTAGCGGGAGGGGCCTGAATGAGCAGTTCTTC
>TRBJ2-5|few|TRBV7-9|.
CASSGFIVETQYF
TGTGCCAGCAGCGGATTCATCGTAGAGACCCAGTACTTC
>TRBJ2-2|.|TRBV19|.
CASSTPRGGAFAGELFF
TGTGCCAGTAGCACCCCTAGGGGGGGGGCCTTCGCCGGGGAGCTGTTTTTT
>TRBJ2-1|many|TRBV11-3|.
CASSITPNEQFF
TGTGCCAGCAGCATCACACCTAATGAGCAGTTCTTC
>TRBJ2-7|.|TRBV7-9|TRBD1
CASGEWDRDEQYF
TGTGCCAGCGGGGAGTGGGACAGAGACGAGCAGTACTTC
>TRBJ2-5|.|TRBV15|.
CATSREGDGQETQYF
TGTGCCACCAGCAGAGAAGGGGACGGCCAAGAGACCCAGTACTTC
>TRBJ2-7|few|TRBV6-5|.
CASSYPIGGLSYEQYF
TGTGCCAGCAGTTACCCTATAGGGGGTCTCTCCTACGAGCAGTACTTC
>TRBJ1-6|few|TRBV7-9|TRBD1
CASSFPRDSNSPLHF
TGTGCCAGCAGCTTCCCCCGGGACAGTAATTCACCCCTCCACTTT
>TRBJ2-1|few|TRBV5-1|TRBD2
CASSLSAGYSYNEQFF
TGCGCCAGCAGCTTGTCAGCGGGGTACTCCTACAATGAGCAGTTCTTC
>TRBJ1-3|.|TRBV18|.
CASSPPSQGKRNTIYF
TGTGCCAGCTCACCACCGTCGCAGGGCAAAAGAAACACCATATATTTT
>TRBJ2-1|few|TRBV28|TRBD2
CASKRAGGGYNEQFF
TGTGCCAGCAAACGGGCCGGGGGGGGTTACAATGAGCAGTTCTTC
>TRBJ1-1|few|TRBV7-2|.
CASSLRKGFSGNTEAFF
TGTGCCAGCAGCTTAAGGAAAGGATTTAGTGGGAACACTGAAGCTTTCTTT
>TRBJ2-5|few|TRBV7-9|.
CASSLESGTETQYF
TGTGCCAGCAGCTTAGAATCAGGAACAGAGACCCAGTACTTC
>TRBJ2-1|.|TRBV20-1|TRBD2
CSARHSGRASGEQFF
TGCAGTGCTAGACATAGCGGGAGGGCCTCCGGTGAGCAGTTCTTC
>TRBJ1-2|few|TRBV11-2|TRBD1
CASSAQSTGVVGYTF
TGTGCCAGCAGTGCTCAATCAACAGGGGTAGTTGGCTACACCTTC
>TRBJ2-7|few|TRBV3-1|.
CASSPRQEFPYEQYF
TGTGCCAGCAGCCCGCGACAGGAGTTCCCCTACGAGCAGTACTTC
>TRBJ2-1|.|TRBV10-3|TRBD1
CAISETGTGSNEQFF
TGTGCCATCAGTGAAACCGGGACAGGGAGCAATGAGCAGTTCTTC
>TRBJ2-5|few|TRBV28|TRBD1
CASSVDRVMETQYF
TGTGCCAGCAGCGTAGACAGGGTGATGGAGACCCAGTACTTC
>TRBJ2-1|few|TRBV19|TRBD1
CASNYPGGNEQFF
TGTGCCAGTAATTACCCAGGGGGCAATGAGCAGTTCTTC
>TRBJ2-1|many|TRBV28|TRBD2
CASSLGLAAPSSYNEQFF
TGTGCCAGCAGCCTGGGACTAGCGGCTCCTAGCTCCTACAATGAGCAGTTCTTC
>TRBJ2-3|few|TRBV4-1|.
CASSQDGSTQYF
TGCGCCAGCAGCCAAGATGGAAGTACGCAGTATTTT
>TRBJ2-7|.|TRBV7-9|.
CASSLAAYSYEQYF
TGTGCCAGCAGCTTAGCAGCTTACTCCTACGAGCAGTACTTC
>TRBJ2-5|.|TRBV7-2|.
CASSLGRLSETQYF
TGTGCCAGCAGCTTAGGAAGGTTGTCGGAGACCCAGTACTTC
>TRBJ2-6|.|TRBV4-2|TRBD1
CASSQVGQAGANVLTF
TGTGCCAGCAGCCAAGTTGGACAGGCTGGGGCCAACGTCCTGACTTTC
>TRBJ2-7|.|TRBV28|TRBD2
CASIPSGEGFYEQYF
TGTGCCAGCATTCCTAGCGGGGAAGGCTTCTACGAGCAGTACTTC
>TRBJ2-2|.|TRBV6-6|TRBD1
CASSYGQGPGELFF
TGTGCCAGCAGTTACGGACAGGGGCCCGGGGAGCTGTTTTTT
>TRBJ1-2|.|TRBV4-2|.
CASSQDPGGVYGYTF
TGTGCCAGCAGCCAAGATCCCGGAGGTGTCTATGGCTACACCTTC
>TRBJ2-3|.|TRBV15|TRBD2
CATSRGLAGGTDTQYF
TGTGCCACCAGCAGAGGACTAGCGGGGGGGACAGATACGCAGTATTTT
>TRBJ2-2|.|TRBV27|TRBD2
CASFPILAGPGELFF
TGTGCCAGCTTCCCCATCCTAGCGGGACCCGGGGAGCTGTTTTTT
>TRBJ2-5|.|TRBV7-9|.
CASSGPSFQETQYF
TGTGCCAGCAGCGGACCTAGTTTCCAAGAGACCCAGTACTTC
>TRBJ1-1|.|TRBV7-9|.
CASRLPGQGITDEAFF
TGTGCCAGCAGATTACCGGGGCAGGGGATCACGGATGAAGCTTTCTTT
>TRBJ1-1|few|TRBV6-1|.
CASDRASTEAFF
TGTGCCAGCGATCGGGCAAGCACTGAAGCTTTCTTT
>TRBJ1-2|few|TRBV29-1|.
CSVEETDNYGYTF
TGCAGCGTTGAAGAAACAGATAACTATGGCTACACCTTC
>TRBJ2-5|many|TRBV29-1|TRBD1
CSVDRGQGETQYF
TGCAGCGTTGACAGGGGGCAAGGGGAGACCCAGTACTTC
>TRBJ1-2|.|TRBV7-8|.
CASSLGVANYGYTF
TGTGCCAGCAGCTTGGGGGTAGCTAACTATGGCTACACCTTC
>TRBJ2-5|many|TRBV20-1|.
CSARSSGQGGTQYF
TGCAGTGCGAGATCTAGCGGACAAGGGGGGACCCAGTACTTC
>TRBJ1-1|.|TRBV9|.
CASSGGGNEAFF
TGTGCCAGCAGCGGGGGTGGTAATGAGGCTTTCTTT
>TRBJ2-1|few|TRBV10-3|.
CAISDIKGDNEQFF
TGTGCCATCAGTGATATTAAGGGGGACAATGAGCAGTTCTTC
>TRBJ2-1|many|TRBV12-3/TRBV12-4|TRBD1
CASRRTGDRGDEQFF
TGTGCCAGCAGGAGGACAGGCGATCGGGGCGATGAGCAGTTCTTC
>TRBJ2-3|.|TRBV9|TRBD2
CASSVDPAGGVTDTQYF
TGTGCCAGCAGCGTAGATCCAGCGGGGGGAGTCACAGATACGCAGTATTTT
>TRBJ1-2|.|TRBV29-1|.
CSARSGTGAHGYTF
TGCAGCGCCCGGTCGGGTACGGGCGCGCATGGCTACACCTTC
>TRBJ2-1|few|TRBV6-2/TRBV6-3|.
CASSSDSSSSYNEQFF
TGTGCCAGCAGTTCCGACTCTTCCAGCTCCTACAATGAGCAGTTCTTC
>TRBJ2-7|many|TRBV30|.
CAWSGEQSSYEQYF
TGTGCCTGGAGTGGTGAGCAGAGCTCCTACGAGCAGTACTTC
>TRBJ2-5|.|TRBV7-3|.
CASSSQGGVQETQYF
TGTGCCAGCAGCTCCCAGGGGGGGGTTCAAGAGACCCAGTACTTC
>TRBJ1-3|.|TRBV20-1|.
CSAREGGYGNTIYF
TGCAGTGCTAGGGAGGGGGGATACGGAAACACCATATATTTT
>TRBJ1-3|few|TRBV30|.
CAWSVDLGNTIYF
TGTGCCTGGAGTGTAGACCTAGGAAACACCATATATTTT
>TRBJ2-4|many|TRBV12-3/TRBV12-4|.
CASRSSVANIQYF
TGTGCCAGCAGATCTAGCGTGGCAAACATTCAGTACTTC
>TRBJ1-6|.|TRBV2|.
CASSEVGPKSSYNSPLHF
TGTGCCAGCAGTGAGGTGGGACCGAAGAGCTCCTATAATTCACCCCTCCACTTT
>TRBJ1-3|few|TRBV2|TRBD1
CASSDRTGKGNTIYF
TGTGCCAGCAGCGACAGGACAGGGAAGGGAAACACCATATATTTT
>TRBJ2-7|many|TRBV6-2/TRBV6-3|TRBD2
CASRAAILAGGEQYF
TGTGCCAGCAGAGCTGCTATCCTAGCGGGGGGGGAGCAGTACTTC
>TRBJ2-6|few|TRBV5-5|TRBD1
CASSSQGATGANVLTF
TGTGCCAGCAGCTCACAGGGGGCTACTGGGGCCAACGTCCTGACTTTC
>TRBJ2-1|.|TRBV28|TRBD2
CASRPVGPASGSLGEQFF
TGTGCCAGCAGACCCGTGGGTCCGGCTAGCGGGAGTTTGGGTGAGCAGTTCTTC
>TRBJ2-7|many|TRBV28|TRBD2
CASSGRREGRKYEQYF
TGTGCCAGCAGTGGGAGGCGGGAGGGCCGCAAGTACGAGCAGTACTTC
>TRBJ2-3|many|TRBV11-2|TRBD2
CASSLALAAATDTQYF
TGTGCCAGCAGCTTAGCTCTAGCGGCTGCCACAGATACGCAGTATTTT